This T cell receptor (beta chain) stems from a study of T cell repertoires in cytomegalovirus infection. This clonotype has only a few counts. Its antigen remains unidentified. CDR3 length: 15 amino acids. Germline V lookup: CDR1 SQVTM, CDR2 ANQGSEA. V was pared by 2 bases and J by 0 bases, with 11 bases between. TCRdb ran MiXCR on the reads and lists one entry per CDR3 protein. The repertoire holds approximately 990,000 distinct CDR3 sequences, with roughly a third as singletons. The chain employs TRBV29-1 and TRBJ2-1, with no clear D. The material sequenced was cultured CD8+ T cells from PBMCs, taken from culture after CMV antigen stimulation. The receptor's source is a human donor in good health (CMV status not recorded). Some clones in this sample may be carry-over from other donors' samples. Here the CDR3 reads CSVEPRARSYNEQFF. In nucleotides, the CDR3 is TGCAGCGTTGAACCCCGGGCTCGCTCCTACAATGAGCAGTTCTTC.